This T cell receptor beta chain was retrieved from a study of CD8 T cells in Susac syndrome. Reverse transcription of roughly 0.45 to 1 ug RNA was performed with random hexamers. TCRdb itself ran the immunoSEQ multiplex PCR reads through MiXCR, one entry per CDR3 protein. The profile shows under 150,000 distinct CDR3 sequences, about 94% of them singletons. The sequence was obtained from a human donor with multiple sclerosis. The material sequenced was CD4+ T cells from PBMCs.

The CDR3 DNA is TGTGCCACAGTGGGACCCGGGACAGGATCCTACGAGCAGTACTTC. This translates into CATVGPGTGSYEQYF. The V and J genes are TRBV6-2 or TRBV6-3 and TRBJ2-7, with TRBD1 matching 8 bases. Germline CDR1 reads MNHEY; CDR2 reads SVGEGT. After removal of 10 bases from V and 1 base from J, the junction contained 12 bases not matched to a gene. The CDR3 extends over 15 amino acids.